A selection of T cell receptor beta chains follows, all from one sample in a study of vaccination and CD4 T cells after COVID-19. Using its own MiXCR run on the PCR reads, TCRdb lists one record per CDR3 protein. In the table there are approximately 15,000 distinct CDR3 sequences, roughly 50% of which are singletons. No antigen is known for these receptors. The sample consisted of CD4+ T cells from blood, cultured in vitro. The receptors come from a human donor who had recovered from COVID-19. Both conserved end residues are part of each CDR3. Each record gives: clone size, D gene, J gene, V gene, CDR3 DNA, CDR3 protein. The D gene is left open where the match is weak. Clone size is given for some rows only: seen once, a few or many times, or a class if the clone is expanded.

few	TRBD2	TRBJ2-3	TRBV4-1	TGCGCCAGCAGTCACCGGCCAGGAGCGGGAGGGCCCCCAGATACGCAGTATTTT	CASSHRPGAGGPPDTQYF
-	-	TRBJ2-7	TRBV28	TGTGCCAGCAATAGACCAGGTCCCTACGAGCAGTACTTC	CASNRPGPYEQYF
-	-	TRBJ2-7	TRBV27	TGTGCCAGCAGTTTAAGGAGGGATTCCTACGAGCAGTACTTC	CASSLRRDSYEQYF
-	-	TRBJ1-5	TRBV20-1	TGCAGCGGGGGGGAGGGGTCGAATCAGCCCCAGCATTTT	CSGGEGSNQPQHF
-	-	TRBJ1-2	TRBV9	TGTGCCAGCAGCCCCCATAGGGCAGGTCGCGCTTATGGCTACACCTTC	CASSPHRAGRAYGYTF
-	TRBD2	TRBJ2-2	TRBV9	TGTGCCAGCAGCGTAGCTTTCCGACTAGCGGGGGGCCACACCGGGGAGCTGTTTTTT	CASSVAFRLAGGHTGELFF
few	-	TRBJ1-1	TRBV20-1	TGCAGTGCTAGGAGGGAGTTGGTCGGTGAAGCTTTCTTT	CSARRELVGEAFF
-	TRBD1	TRBJ1-1	TRBV5-6	TGTGCCAGCAGCTTGGAAGACAGGGCTGAAGCTTTCTTT	CASSLEDRAEAFF
-	-	TRBJ1-1	TRBV28	TGTGCCAGCAGTTTATACTTGAACACTGAAGCTTTCTTT	CASSLYLNTEAFF
-	TRBD1	TRBJ2-1	TRBV2	TGTGCCAGCAGTGAAGCGCGGCAGGGGGCGCTTGGGCAGTTCTTC	CASSEARQGALGQFF
-	-	TRBJ1-5	TRBV19	TGTGCCAGTAGTATATCAGGGTCTCAGCCCCAGCATTTT	CASSISGSQPQHF
-	-	TRBJ1-1	TRBV6-1	TGTGCCAGCAGTGTTAGGGGGGGGCAGAACACTGAAGCTTTCTTT	CASSVRGGQNTEAFF
-	-	TRBJ1-1	TRBV18	TGTGCCAGCTCTCGGACGTCCACTGAAGCTTTCTTT	CASSRTSTEAFF
-	TRBD2	TRBJ2-6	TRBV6-2/TRBV6-3	TGTGCCAGCAACGCACTAGCGGGAGTGTCTGGGGCCAACGTCCTGACTTTC	CASNALAGVSGANVLTF